This T cell receptor (beta chain) was captured in a study of T-cell memory formation after mild COVID-19. The CDR3 has 15 residues. V was cut by 4 bases and J by 10 bases, with 21 bases left in between. Germline CDR1 reads SGHRS; CDR2 reads YFSETQ. TCRdb independently ran MiXCR on the 5' RACE reads; one entry per CDR3 protein. This table holds hundreds of thousands of distinct CDR3 sequences, about a fifth found once. Sequences were obtained from PBMCs or a T cell subset sorted from them (not recorded which). This chain uses TRBV5-1 with TRBJ2-1; possibly TRBD1 or TRBD2 for D (5 bases each). The TCR was taken from an adult woman who had mild COVID-19 (a few samples of this study predate the infection). Cell type and time point are not known. The CDR3, as DNA: TGCGCCAGCAGCAGACTACCGGGACCTATGACCGAGCAGTTCTTC. It codes for CASSRLPGPMTEQFF. The full variable domain, completed using reference TRBV5-1 and TRBJ2-1, is KAGVTQTPRYLIKTRGQQVTLSCSPISGHRSVSWYQQTPGQGLQFLFEYFSETQRNKGNFPGRFSGRQFSNSRSEMNVSTLELGDSALYLCASSRLPGPMTEQFFGPGTRLTVL.